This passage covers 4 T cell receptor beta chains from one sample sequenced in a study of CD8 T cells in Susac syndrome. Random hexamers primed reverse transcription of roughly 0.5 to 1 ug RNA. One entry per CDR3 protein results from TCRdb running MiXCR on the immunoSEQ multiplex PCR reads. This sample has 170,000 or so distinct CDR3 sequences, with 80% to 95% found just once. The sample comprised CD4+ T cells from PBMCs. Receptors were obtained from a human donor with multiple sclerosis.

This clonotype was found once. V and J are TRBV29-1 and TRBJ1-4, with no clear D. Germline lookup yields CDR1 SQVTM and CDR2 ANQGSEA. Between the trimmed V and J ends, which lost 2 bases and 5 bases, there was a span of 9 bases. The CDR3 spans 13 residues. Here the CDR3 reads CSVELQQNEKLFF. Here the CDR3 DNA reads TGCAGCGTTGAACTACAGCAGAATGAAAAACTGTTTTTT.

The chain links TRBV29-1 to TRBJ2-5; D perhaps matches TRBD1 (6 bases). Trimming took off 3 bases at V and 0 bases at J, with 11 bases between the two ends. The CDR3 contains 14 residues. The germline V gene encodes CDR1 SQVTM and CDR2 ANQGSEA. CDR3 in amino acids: CSVERQAHQETQYF. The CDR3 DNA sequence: TGCAGCGTTGAGAGACAGGCCCACCAAGAGACCCAGTACTTC.

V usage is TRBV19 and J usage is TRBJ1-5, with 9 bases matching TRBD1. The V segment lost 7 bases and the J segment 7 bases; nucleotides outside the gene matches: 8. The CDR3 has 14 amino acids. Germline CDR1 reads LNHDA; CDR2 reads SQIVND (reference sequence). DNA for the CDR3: TGTGCCAGTACCTCAGGGACAGGGATACAGCCCCAGCATTTT. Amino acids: CASTSGTGIQPQHF. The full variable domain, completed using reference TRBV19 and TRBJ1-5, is DGGITQSPKYLFRKEGQNVTLSCEQNLNHDAMYWYRQDPGQGLRLIYYSQIVNDFQKGDIAEGYSVSREKKESFPLTVTSAQKNPTAFYLCASTSGTGIQPQHFGDGTRLSIL.

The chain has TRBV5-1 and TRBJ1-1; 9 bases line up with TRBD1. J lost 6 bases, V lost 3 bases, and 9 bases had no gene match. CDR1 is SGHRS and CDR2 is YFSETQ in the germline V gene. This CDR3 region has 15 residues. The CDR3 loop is CASSSQGAERAEAFF. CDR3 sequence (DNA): TGCGCCAGCAGCTCACAGGGGGCGGAACGGGCTGAAGCTTTCTTT.